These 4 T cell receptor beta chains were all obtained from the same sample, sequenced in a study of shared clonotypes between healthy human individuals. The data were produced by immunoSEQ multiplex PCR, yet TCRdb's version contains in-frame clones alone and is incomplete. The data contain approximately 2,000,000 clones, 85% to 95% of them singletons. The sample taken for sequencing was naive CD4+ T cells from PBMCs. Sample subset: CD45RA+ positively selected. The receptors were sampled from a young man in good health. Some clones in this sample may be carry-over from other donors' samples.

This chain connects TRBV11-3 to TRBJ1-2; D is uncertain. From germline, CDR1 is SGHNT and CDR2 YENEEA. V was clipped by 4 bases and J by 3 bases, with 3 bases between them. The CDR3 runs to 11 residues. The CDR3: CASSSYYGYTF. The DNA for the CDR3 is TGTGCCAGCAGCTCTTACTATGGCTACACCTTC.

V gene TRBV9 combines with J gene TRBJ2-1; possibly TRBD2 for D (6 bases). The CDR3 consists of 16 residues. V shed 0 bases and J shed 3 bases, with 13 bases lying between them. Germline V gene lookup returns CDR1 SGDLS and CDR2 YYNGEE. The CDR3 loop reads CASSVELGGFYNEQFF. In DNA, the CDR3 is TGTGCCAGCAGCGTAGAGTTGGGGGGTTTCTACAATGAGCAGTTCTTC.

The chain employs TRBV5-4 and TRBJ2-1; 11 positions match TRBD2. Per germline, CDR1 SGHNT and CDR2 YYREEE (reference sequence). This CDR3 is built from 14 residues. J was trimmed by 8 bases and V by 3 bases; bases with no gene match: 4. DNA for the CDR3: TGTGCCAGCAGCTCGCCGGGACTAGCGGATGAGCAGTTCTTC. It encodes CASSSPGLADEQFF.

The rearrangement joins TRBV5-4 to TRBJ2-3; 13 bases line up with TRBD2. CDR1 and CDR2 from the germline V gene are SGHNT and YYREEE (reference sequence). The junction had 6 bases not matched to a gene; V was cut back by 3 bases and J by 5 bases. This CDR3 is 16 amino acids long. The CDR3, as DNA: TGTGCCAGCAGCTCAGTACTAGCGGGAGGGGGAGATACGCAGTATTTT. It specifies CASSSVLAGGGDTQYF.